This T cell receptor (beta chain) was identified during a study of cytomegalovirus exposure and HLA in healthy donors. Study details: One earlier analysis, a look at about 179 million T cells, found some 100 million unique TCR beta sequences. General study points: As a later analysis showed, a missense DCLRE1C variant was linked to trimming of TCR beta V- and J-genes. In a later analysis, TCR association rates varied by HLA locus: DRB1 most, HLA-C fewest.

A word on this clone: Its antigen is not identified.

The germline gives CDR1 SGHDT, CDR2 YYEEEE. CDR3 size: 15 residues. Trimming stripped 6 bases from V and 9 bases from J, with 24 bases between. Both 60 Vbeta primers and 13 Jbeta primers went into the PCR. The assay was immunoSEQ multiplex PCR, and TCRdb's table has in-frame clones only and misses some. The table includes around 150,000 clones, approximately 80% detected once. While unrecorded immune exposures were likely, the donors were nominally healthy when sampled. This TCR came from a male donor in good health and CMV-seropositive. The chain uses TRBV5-6 and TRBJ2-5, with D perhaps TRBD1 (7 bases). Sample: PBMCs. In DNA form, the CDR3 reads TGTGCCAGCACCGGAGGGAACGACCAGGGGGAGGCCCAGTACTTC. It codes for CASTGGNDQGEAQYF.